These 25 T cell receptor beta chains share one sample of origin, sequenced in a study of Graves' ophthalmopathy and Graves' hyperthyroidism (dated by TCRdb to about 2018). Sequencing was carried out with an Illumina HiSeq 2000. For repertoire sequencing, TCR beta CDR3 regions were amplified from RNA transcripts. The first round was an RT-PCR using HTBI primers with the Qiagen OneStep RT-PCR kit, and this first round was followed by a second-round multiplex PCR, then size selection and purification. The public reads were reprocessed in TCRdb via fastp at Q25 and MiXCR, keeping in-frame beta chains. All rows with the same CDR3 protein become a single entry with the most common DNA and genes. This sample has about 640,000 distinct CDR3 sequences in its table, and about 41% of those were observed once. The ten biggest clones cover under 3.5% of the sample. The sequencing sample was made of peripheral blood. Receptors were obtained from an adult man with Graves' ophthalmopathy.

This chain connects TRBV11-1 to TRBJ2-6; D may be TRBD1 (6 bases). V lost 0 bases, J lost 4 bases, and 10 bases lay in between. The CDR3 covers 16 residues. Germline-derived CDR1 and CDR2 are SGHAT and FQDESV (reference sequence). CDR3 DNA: TGTGCCAGCAGCTTAGCGGGGGACACCGGGGCCAACGTCCTGACTTTC. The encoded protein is CASSLAGDTGANVLTF.

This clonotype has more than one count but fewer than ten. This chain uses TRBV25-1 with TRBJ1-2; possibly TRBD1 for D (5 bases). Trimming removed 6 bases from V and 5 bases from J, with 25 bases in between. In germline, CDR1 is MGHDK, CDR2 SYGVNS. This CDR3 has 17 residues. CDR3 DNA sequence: TGTGCCAGCAGCCAAGGATTAATGCGTCAGGGAGGGTATGGCTACACCTTC. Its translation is CASSQGLMRQGGYGYTF.

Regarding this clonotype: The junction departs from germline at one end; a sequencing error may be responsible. The CDR3 spells CSSSRQGSGNTIYF. CDR3 DNA: TGTTCCAGCAGCCGACAGGGTTCTGGAAACACCATATATTTT. V gene TRBV7-9 combines with J gene TRBJ1-3; the match to TRBD1 covers 7 bases. The length of the CDR3 is 14 residues. Germline CDR1 and CDR2: SEHNR and FQNEAQ (reference sequence).

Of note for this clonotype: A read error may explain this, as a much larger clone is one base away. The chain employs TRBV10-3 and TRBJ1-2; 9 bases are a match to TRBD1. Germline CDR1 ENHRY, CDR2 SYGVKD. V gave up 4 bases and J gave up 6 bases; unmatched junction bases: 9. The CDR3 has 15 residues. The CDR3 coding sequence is TGTGCCATCAGTGTCCCGGGACAGGGTATCGATGGCTACACCTTC. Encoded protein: CAISVPGQGIDGYTF.

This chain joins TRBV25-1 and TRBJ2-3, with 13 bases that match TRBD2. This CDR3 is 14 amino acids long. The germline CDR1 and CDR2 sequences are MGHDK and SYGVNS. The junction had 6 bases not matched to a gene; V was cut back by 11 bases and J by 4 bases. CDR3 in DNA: TGTGCCTGGAGTGGACTAGCGGGGGCAGATACGCAGTATTTT. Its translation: CAWSGLAGADTQYF.

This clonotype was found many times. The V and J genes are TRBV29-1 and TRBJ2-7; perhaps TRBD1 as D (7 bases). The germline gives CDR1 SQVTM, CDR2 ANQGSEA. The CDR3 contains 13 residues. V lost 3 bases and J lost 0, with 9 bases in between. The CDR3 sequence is CSVEEGASYEQYF. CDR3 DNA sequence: TGCAGCGTTGAGGAGGGGGCCTCCTACGAGCAGTACTTC.

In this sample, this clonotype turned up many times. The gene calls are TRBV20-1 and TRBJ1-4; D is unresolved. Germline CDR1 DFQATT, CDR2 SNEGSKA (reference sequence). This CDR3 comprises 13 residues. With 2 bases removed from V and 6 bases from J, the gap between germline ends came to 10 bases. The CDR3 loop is CSARSTGYEKLFF. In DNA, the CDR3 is TGCAGTGCTAGATCCACGGGGTATGAAAAACTGTTTTTT.

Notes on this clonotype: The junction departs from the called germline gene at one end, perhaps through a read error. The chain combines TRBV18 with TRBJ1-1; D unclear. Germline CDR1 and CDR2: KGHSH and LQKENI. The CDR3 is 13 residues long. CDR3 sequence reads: CASSPGRNTEASF. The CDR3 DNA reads TGTGCCAGCTCACCAGGGAGGAACACTGAAGCTTCCTTT.

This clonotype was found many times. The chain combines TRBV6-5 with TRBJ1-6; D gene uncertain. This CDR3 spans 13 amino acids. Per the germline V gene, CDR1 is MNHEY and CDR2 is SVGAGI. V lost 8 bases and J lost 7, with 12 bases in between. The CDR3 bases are TGTGCCAGCGCCGCGGGTATGAATTCACCCCTCCACTTT. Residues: CASAAGMNSPLHF.

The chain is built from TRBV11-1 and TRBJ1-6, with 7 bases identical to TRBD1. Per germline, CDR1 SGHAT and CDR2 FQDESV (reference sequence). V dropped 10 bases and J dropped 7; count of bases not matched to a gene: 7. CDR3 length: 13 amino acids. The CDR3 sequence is CAIRQGRNSPLHF. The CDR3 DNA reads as TGTGCCATCCGACAGGGACGGAATTCACCCCTCCACTTT.

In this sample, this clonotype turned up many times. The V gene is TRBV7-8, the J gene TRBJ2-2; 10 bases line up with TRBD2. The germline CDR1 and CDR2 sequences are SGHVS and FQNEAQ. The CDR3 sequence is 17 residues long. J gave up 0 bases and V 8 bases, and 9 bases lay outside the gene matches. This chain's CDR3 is CASGRTSGLSNTGELFF. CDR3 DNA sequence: TGTGCCAGCGGCCGGACTAGCGGCCTTTCGAACACCGGGGAGCTGTTTTTT.

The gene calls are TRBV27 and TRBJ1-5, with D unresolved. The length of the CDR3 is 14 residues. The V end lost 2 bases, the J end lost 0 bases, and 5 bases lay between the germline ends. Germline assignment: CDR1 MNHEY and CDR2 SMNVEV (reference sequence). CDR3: CASSLQASNQPQHF. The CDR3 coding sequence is TGTGCCAGCAGTTTACAGGCTAGCAATCAGCCCCAGCATTTT.

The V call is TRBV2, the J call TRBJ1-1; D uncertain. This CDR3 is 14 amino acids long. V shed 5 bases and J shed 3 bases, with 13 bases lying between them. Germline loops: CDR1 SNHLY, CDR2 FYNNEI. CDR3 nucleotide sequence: TGTGCCAGCAGTAAGGACTCGGGCTACACTGAAGCTTTCTTT. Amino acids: CASSKDSGYTEAFF.

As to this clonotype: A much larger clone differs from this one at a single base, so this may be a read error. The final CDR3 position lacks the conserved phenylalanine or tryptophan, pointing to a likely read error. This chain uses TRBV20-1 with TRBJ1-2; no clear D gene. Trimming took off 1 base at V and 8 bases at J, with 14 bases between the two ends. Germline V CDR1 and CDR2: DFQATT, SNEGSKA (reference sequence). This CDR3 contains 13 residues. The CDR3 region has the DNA TGCAGTGCTAGAGTACCGGACGTTCGGGGCTACACCTTA. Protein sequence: CSARVPDVRGYTL.

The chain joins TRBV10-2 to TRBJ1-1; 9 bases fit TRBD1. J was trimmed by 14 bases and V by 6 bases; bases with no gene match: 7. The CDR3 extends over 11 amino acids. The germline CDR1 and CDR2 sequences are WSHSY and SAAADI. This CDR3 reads CASSTGTGFFF. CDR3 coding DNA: TGCGCCAGCAGCACCGGGACAGGGTTCTTCTTT.

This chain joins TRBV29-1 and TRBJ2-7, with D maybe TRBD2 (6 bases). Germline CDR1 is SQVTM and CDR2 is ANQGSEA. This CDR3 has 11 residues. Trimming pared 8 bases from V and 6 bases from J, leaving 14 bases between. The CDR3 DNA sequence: TGCAGCTTGGTTCGGGAGAGCGAGCAGTACTTC. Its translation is CSLVRESEQYF.

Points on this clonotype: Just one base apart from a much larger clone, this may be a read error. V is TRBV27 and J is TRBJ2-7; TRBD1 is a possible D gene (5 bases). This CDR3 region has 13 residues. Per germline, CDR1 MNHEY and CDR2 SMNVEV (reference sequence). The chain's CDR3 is CASSWGHLYGQYF. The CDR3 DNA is TGTGCCAGCAGTTGGGGCCACCTCTACGGGCAGTACTTC.

CDR3 sequence (DNA): TGCAGCGTTGAAGATGATAGGGACAGGCTTTATGGCTACACCTTC. Its translation is CSVEDDRDRLYGYTF. The chain employs TRBV29-1 and TRBJ1-2, with 8 positions matching TRBD1. This CDR3 is 15 amino acids long. CDR1 and CDR2 (germline): SQVTM, ANQGSEA. Unmatched junction bases numbered 8, after V lost 0 bases and J lost 5 bases.

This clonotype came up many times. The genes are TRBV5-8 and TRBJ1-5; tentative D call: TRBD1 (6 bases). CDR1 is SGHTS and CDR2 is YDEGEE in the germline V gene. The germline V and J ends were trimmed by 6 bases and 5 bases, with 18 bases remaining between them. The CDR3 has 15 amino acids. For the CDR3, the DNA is TGTGCCAGCACCAGTAACCTACAGGGTGATCAGCCCCAGCATTTT. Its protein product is CASTSNLQGDQPQHF.

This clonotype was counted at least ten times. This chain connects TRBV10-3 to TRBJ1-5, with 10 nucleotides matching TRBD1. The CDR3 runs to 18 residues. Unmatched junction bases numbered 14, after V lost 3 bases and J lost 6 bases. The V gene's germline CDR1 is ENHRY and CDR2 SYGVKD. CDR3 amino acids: CAISDPGTGEKRAQPQHF. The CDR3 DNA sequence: TGTGCCATCAGTGACCCCGGGACAGGGGAAAAGAGGGCTCAGCCCCAGCATTTT.

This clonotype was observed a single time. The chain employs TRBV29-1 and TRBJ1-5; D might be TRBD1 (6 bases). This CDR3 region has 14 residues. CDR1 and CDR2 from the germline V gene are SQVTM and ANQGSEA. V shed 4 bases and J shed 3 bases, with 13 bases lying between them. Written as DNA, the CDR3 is TGCAGCGTTGCGGGGCAGGGGAACAATCAGCCCCAGCATTTT. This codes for CSVAGQGNNQPQHF.

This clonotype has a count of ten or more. The CDR3 sequence is CASGQGTATNEKLFF. CDR3 coding DNA: TGTGCCAGCGGACAGGGCACTGCAACTAATGAAAAACTGTTTTTT. The gene calls are TRBV12-3 or TRBV12-4 and TRBJ1-4; TRBD1 aligns across 8 bases. CDR3 length: 15 amino acids. V gave up 8 bases and J gave up 0 bases; unmatched junction bases: 5.

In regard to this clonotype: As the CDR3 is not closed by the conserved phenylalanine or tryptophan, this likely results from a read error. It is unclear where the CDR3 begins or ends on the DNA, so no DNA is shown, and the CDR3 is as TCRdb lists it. The chain's CDR3 is CSVEVARS. V is TRBV29-1 and J is TRBJ2-5; the table calls TRBD1, which could not be checked here. The germline V gene encodes CDR1 SQVTM and CDR2 ANQGSEA. The CDR3 is made up of 8 amino acids, end residues included.

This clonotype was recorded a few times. The CDR3 loop reads CASSEGQAGEKLFF. The CDR3 DNA follows: TGTGCCAGCAGCGAGGGACAGGCGGGTGAAAAACTGTTTTTT. The genes are TRBV6-6 and TRBJ1-4; 8 bases match TRBD1. CDR1 MNHNY and CDR2 SVGAGI come from the germline V gene (reference sequence). The trim removed 6 bases at V and 7 bases at J, leaving 7 bases unmatched. The CDR3 contains 14 residues.

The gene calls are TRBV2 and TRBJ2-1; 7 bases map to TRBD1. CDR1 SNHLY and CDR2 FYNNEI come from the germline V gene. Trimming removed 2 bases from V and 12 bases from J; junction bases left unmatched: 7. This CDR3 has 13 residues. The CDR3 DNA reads TGTGCCAGCAGTGAATTCCTCGACAGGGTGCAGTTCTTC. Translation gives CASSEFLDRVQFF.